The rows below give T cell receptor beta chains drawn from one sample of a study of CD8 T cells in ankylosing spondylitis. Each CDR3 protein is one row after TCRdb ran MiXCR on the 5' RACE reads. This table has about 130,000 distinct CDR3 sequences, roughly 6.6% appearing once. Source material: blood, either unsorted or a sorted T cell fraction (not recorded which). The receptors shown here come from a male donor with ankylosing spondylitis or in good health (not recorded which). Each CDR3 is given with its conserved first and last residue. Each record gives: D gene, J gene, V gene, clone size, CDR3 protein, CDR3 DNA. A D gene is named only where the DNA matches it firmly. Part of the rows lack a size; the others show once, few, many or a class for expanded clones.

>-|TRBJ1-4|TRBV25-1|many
CASSDPARTTTNEKLFF
TGTGCCAGCAGTGACCCAGCCCGGACCACAACTAATGAAAAACTGTTTTTT
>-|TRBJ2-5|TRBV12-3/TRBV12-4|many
CASRRTEETQYF
TGTGCCAGCAGACGGACAGAAGAGACCCAGTACTTC
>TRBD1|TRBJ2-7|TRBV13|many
CASSLVTGDIYEQYF
TGTGCCAGCAGCTTAGTGACAGGGGACATCTACGAGCAGTACTTC
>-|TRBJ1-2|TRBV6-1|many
CASSEGGYDGYTF
TGTGCCAGCAGTGAAGGGGGATATGATGGCTACACCTTC
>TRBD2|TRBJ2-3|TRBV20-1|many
CSATGTSGGAGNTDTQYF
TGCAGTGCTACCGGGACTAGCGGGGGGGCCGGGAACACAGATACGCAGTATTTT
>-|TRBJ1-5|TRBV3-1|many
CASSSDSGHQPQHF
TGTGCCAGCTCCTCTGATTCGGGGCATCAGCCCCAGCATTTT
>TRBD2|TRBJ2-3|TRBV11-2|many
CASSWPRGRGGGDTQYF
TGTGCCAGCAGCTGGCCCCGGGGGCGGGGGGGCGGAGATACGCAGTATTTT
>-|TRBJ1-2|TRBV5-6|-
CASSFWTSGYTF
TGTGCCAGCAGCTTCTGGACATCTGGCTACACCTTC
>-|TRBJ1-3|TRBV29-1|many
CSVVTISDTIYF
TGCAGCGTTGTTACCATATCGGACACCATATATTTT
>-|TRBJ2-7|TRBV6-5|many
CASSLLGGEQYF
TGTGCCAGCAGCTTGCTTGGAGGGGAGCAGTACTTC
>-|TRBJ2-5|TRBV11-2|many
CASSLSRLWETQYF
TGTGCCAGCAGCCTATCTAGGTTGTGGGAGACCCAGTACTTC
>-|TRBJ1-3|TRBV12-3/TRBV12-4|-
CASSLRGNSGNTIYF
TGTGCCAGCAGTTTAAGGGGAAACTCTGGAAACACCATATATTTT
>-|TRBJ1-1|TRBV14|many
CASSQDLRGRAFF
TGTGCCAGCAGCCAAGATCTCAGGGGTCGAGCTTTCTTT
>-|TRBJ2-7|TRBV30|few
CAWSARHSTYEQYF
TGTGCCTGGAGCGCCCGGCACAGTACCTACGAGCAGTACTTC
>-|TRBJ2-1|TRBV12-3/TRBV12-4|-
CASSREALYNEQFF
TGTGCCAGCAGCCGCGAGGCGCTATACAATGAGCAGTTCTTC
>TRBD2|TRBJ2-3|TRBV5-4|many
CASSLLAGGDPHTQYF
TGTGCCAGCAGCTTACTAGCGGGAGGGGATCCTCATACGCAGTATTTT
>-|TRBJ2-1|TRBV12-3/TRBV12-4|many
CASSLEGRGINEQFF
TGTGCCAGCAGTTTAGAAGGCAGGGGCATCAATGAGCAGTTCTTC
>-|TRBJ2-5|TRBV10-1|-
CASSDLAEPKETQYF
TGCGCCAGCAGTGATTTAGCAGAACCAAAAGAGACCCAGTACTTC
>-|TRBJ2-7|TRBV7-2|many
CASSLLQTGNGEQYF
TGTGCCAGCAGCTTGCTACAGACAGGAAACGGCGAGCAGTACTTC
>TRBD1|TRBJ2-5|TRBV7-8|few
CASSSTNRGTQYF
TGTGCCAGCAGCTCAACCAACAGGGGAACCCAGTACTTC
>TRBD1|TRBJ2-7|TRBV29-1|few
CSVGDSSEQYF
TGCAGCGTTGGGGACAGCTCCGAGCAGTACTTC
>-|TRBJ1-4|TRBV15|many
CATLPGGQANEKLFF
TGTGCCACCCTGCCGGGGGGTCAGGCTAATGAAAAACTGTTTTTT
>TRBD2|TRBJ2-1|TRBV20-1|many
CSARRGLAGGPHNEQFF
TGCAGTGCTAGAAGGGGCCTAGCGGGAGGGCCCCACAATGAGCAGTTCTTC
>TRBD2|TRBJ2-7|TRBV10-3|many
CAISEGGSSYEQYF
TGTGCCATCAGTGAGGGCGGGAGCTCCTACGAGCAGTACTTC
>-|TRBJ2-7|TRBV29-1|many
CSVVEGAEGQYF
TGCAGCGTTGTTGAGGGAGCCGAGGGGCAGTACTTC
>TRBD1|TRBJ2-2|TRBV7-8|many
CASSFRQGASTGELFF
TGTGCCAGCAGTTTCCGACAGGGGGCGAGCACCGGGGAGCTGTTTTTT
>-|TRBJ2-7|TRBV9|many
CASSPRAGTQTYEQYF
TGTGCCAGCAGCCCAAGGGCGGGGACCCAAACCTACGAGCAGTACTTC
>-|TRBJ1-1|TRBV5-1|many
CASSLLGGLMNTEAFF
TGCGCCAGCAGCTTATTGGGGGGGCTAATGAACACTGAAGCTTTCTTT
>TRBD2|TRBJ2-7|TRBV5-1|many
CASTQLAGGDEQYF
TGCGCCAGCACCCAGCTAGCGGGAGGTGACGAGCAGTACTTC
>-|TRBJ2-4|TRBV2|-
CASSEDPPHIQYF
TGTGCCAGCAGTGAGGACCCCCCGCACATTCAGTACTTC
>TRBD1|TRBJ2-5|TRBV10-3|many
CAVRQGVQETQYF
TGTGCCGTCCGACAGGGAGTACAAGAGACCCAGTACTTC
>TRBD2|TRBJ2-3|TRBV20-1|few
CSASPGTSGRGKYF
TGCAGTGCCTCCCCCGGGACTAGCGGGAGGGGGAAGTATTTT
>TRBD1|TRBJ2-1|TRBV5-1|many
CASSIPGQGMDEQFF
TGCGCCAGCAGCATACCGGGACAGGGAATGGATGAGCAGTTCTTC
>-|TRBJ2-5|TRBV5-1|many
CASSLAAGQETQYF
TGCGCCAGCAGCTTGGCGGCAGGACAAGAGACCCAGTACTTC
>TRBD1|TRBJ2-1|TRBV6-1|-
CASSDRDRGEQFF
TGTGCCAGCAGCGACCGGGACAGGGGGGAGCAGTTCTTC
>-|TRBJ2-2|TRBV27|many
CASSPPNTGELFF
TGTGCCAGCAGTCCCCCGAACACCGGGGAGCTGTTTTTT
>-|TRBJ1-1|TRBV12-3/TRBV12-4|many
CASTKSPGTEAFF
TGTGCCAGCACTAAGAGCCCGGGCACTGAAGCTTTCTTT
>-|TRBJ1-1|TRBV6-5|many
CASSYSPWATEAFF
TGTGCCAGCAGTTACTCCCCCTGGGCTACTGAAGCTTTCTTT
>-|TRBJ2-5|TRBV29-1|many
CSVVQGQETQYF
TGCAGCGTTGTCCAGGGACAAGAGACCCAGTACTTC
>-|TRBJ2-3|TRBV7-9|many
CASSLVSTDTQYF
TGTGCCAGCAGCTTAGTCTCCACAGATACGCAGTATTTT
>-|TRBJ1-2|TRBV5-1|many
CASSLRHPGRDGYTF
TGCGCCAGCAGCTTGAGACATCCCGGAAGGGATGGCTACACCTTC
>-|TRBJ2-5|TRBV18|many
CASSPNGQETQYF
TGTGCCAGCTCACCAAATGGCCAAGAGACCCAGTACTTC